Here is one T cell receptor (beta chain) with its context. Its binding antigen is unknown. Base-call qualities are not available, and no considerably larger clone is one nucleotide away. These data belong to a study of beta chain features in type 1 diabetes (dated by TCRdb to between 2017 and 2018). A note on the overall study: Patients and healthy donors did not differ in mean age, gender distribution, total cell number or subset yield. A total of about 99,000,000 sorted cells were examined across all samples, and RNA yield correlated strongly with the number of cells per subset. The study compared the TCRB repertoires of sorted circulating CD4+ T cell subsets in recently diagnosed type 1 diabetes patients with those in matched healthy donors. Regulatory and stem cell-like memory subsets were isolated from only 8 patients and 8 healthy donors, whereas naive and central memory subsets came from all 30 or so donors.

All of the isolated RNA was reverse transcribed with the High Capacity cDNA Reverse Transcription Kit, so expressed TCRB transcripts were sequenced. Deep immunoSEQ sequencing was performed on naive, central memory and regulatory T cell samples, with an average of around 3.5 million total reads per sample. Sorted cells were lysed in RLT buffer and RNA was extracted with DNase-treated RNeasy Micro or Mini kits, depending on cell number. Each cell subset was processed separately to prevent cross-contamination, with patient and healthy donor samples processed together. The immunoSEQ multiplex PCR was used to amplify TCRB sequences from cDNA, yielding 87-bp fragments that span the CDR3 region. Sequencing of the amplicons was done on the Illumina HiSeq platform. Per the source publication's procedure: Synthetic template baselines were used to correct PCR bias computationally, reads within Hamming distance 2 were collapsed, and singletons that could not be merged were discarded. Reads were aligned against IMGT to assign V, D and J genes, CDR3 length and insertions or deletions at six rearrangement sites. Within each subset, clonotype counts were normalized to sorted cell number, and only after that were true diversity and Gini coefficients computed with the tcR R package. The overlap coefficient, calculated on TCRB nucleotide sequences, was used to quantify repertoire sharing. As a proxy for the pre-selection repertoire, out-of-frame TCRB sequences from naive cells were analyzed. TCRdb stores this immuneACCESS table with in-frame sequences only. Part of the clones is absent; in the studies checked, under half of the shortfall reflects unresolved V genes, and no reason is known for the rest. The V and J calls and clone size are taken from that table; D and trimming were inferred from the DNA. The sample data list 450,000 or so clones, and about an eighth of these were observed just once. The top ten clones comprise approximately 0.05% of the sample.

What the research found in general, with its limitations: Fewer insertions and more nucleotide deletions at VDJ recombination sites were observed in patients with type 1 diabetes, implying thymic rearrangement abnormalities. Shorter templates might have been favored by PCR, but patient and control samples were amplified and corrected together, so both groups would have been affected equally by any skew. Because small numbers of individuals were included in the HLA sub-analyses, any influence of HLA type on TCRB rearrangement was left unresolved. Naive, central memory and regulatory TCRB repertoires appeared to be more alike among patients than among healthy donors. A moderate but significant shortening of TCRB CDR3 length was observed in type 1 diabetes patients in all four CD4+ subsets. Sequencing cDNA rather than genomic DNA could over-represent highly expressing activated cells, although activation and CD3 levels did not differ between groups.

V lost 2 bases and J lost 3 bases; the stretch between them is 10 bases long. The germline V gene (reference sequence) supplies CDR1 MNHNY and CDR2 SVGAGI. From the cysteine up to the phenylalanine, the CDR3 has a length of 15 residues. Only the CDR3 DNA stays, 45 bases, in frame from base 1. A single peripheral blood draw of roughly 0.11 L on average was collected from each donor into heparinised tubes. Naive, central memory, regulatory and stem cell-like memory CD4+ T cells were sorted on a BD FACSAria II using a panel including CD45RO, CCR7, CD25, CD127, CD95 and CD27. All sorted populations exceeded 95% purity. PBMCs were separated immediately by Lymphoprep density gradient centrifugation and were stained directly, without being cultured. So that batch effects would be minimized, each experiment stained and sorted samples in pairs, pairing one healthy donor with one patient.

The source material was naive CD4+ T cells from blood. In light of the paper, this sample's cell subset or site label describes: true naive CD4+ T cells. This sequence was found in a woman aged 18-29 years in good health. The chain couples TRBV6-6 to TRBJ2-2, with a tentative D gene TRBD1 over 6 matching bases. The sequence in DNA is TGTGCCAGCAGTTACCAGGGGTTGGACACCGGGGAGCTGTTTTTT. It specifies CASSYQGLDTGELFF.